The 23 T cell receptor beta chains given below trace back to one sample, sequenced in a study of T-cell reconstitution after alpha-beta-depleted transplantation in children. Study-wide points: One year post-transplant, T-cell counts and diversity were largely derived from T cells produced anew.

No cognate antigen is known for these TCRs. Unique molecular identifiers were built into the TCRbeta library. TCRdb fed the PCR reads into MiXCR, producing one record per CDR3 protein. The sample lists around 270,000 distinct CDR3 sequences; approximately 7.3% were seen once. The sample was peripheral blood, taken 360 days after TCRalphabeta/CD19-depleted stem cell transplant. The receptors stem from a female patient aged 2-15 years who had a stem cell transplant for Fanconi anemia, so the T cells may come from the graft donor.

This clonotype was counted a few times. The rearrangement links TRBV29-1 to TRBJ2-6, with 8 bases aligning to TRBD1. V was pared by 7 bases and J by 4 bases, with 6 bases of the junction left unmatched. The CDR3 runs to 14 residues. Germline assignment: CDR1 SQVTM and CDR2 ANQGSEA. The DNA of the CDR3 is TGCAGCGCAAGCAGGGGGCAAGGGGCCAACGTCCTGACTTTC. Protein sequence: CSASRGQGANVLTF.

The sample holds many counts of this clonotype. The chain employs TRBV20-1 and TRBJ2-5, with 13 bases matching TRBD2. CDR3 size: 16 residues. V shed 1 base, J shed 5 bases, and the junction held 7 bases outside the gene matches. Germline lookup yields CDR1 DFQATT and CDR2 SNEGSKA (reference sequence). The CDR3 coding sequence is TGCAGTGCTAGAGTGGAGAGACTAGCGGGGGGCGAGACCCAGTACTTC. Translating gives CSARVERLAGGETQYF.

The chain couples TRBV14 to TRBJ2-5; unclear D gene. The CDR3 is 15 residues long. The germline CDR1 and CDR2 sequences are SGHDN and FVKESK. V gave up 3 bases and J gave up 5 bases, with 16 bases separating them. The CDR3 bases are TGTGCCAGCAGCCATACCGGACCCACACGGGAGACCCAGTACTTC. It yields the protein CASSHTGPTRETQYF.

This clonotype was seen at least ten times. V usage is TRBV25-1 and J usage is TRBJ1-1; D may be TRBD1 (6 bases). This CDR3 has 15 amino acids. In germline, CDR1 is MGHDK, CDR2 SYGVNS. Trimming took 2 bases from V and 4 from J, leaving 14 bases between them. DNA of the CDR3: TGTGCCAGCAGTGAAACACAGGGCAAGAGCACTGAAGCTTTCTTT. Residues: CASSETQGKSTEAFF.

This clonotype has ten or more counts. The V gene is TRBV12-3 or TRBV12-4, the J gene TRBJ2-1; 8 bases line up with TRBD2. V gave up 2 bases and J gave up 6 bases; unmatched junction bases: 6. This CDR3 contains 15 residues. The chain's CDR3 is CASSLRGGAFNEQFF. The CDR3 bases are TGTGCCAGCAGTTTACGGGGGGGGGCCTTCAATGAGCAGTTCTTC.

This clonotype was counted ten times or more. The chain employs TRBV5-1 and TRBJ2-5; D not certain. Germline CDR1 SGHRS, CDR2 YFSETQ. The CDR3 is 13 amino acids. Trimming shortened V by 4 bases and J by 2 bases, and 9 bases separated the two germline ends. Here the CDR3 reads CASSGKGQETQYF. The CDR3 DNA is TGCGCCAGCAGCGGGAAAGGGCAAGAGACCCAGTACTTC.

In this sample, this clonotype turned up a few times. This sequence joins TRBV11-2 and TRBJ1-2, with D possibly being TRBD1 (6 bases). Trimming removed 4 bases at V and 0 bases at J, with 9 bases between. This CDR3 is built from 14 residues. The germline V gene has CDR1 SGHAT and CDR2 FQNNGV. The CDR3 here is CASSSRGTNYGYTF. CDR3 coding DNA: TGTGCCAGCAGCTCAAGGGGGACTAACTATGGCTACACCTTC.

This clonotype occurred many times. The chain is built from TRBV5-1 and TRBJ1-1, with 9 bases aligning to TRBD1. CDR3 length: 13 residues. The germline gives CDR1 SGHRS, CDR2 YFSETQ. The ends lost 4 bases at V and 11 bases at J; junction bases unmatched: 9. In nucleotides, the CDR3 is TGCGCCAGCAGCCAGGGACAGGGTGGCTCGGCTTTCTTT. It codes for CASSQGQGGSAFF.

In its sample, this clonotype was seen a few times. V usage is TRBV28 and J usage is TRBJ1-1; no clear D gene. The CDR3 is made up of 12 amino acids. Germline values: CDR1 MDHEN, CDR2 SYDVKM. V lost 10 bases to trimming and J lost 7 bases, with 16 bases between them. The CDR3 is CAILGPKSEAFF. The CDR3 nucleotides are TGTGCCATCCTAGGACCCAAGAGTGAAGCTTTCTTT.

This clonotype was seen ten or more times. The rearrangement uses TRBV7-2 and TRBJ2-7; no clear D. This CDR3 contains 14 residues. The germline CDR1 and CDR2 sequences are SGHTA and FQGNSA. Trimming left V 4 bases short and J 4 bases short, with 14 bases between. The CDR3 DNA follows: TGTGCCAGCAGCTCCAATCGGGCATCTTACGAGCAGTACTTC. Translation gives CASSSNRASYEQYF.

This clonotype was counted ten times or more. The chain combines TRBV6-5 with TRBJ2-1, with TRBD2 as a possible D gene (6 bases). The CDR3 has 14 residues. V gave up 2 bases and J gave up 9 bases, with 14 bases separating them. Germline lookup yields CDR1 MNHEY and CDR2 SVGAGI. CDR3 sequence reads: CASSYGFLGGEQFF. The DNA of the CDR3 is TGTGCCAGCAGTTACGGGTTTCTCGGGGGTGAGCAGTTCTTC.

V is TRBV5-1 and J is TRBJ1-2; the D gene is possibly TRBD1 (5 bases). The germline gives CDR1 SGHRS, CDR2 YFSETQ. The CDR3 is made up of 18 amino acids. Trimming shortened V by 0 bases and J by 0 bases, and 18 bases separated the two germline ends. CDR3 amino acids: CASSLVGADGLTNYGYTF. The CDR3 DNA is TGCGCCAGCAGCTTGGTTGGGGCTGACGGCCTAACTAACTATGGCTACACCTTC.

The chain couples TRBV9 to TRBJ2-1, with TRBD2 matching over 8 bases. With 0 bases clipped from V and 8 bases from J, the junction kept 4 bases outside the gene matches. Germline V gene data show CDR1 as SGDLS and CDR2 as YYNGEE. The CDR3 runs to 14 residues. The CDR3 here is CASSVDQRGYEQFF. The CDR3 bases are TGTGCCAGCAGCGTAGACCAGCGGGGGTATGAGCAGTTCTTC.

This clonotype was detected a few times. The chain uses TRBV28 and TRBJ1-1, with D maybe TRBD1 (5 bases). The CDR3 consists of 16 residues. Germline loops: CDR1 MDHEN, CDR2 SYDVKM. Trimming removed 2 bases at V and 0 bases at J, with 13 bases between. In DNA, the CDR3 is TGTGCCAGCAGTTTAGTGCCAGGGCTCTTGAACACTGAAGCTTTCTTT. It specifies CASSLVPGLLNTEAFF.

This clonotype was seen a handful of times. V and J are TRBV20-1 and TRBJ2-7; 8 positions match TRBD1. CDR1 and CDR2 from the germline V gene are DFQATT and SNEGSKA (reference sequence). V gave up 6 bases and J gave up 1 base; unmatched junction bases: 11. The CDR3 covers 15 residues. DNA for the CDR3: TGCAGTGCCAGTGCGAATCACAGGGGGTCCTACGAGCAGTACGTC. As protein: CSASANHRGSYEQYV.

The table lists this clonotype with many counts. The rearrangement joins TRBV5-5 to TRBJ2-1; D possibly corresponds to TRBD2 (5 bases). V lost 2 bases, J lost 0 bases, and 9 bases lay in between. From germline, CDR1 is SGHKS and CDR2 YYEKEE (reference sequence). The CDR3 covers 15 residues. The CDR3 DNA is TGTGCCAGCAGCTTCCTAACTAGCTCCTACAATGAGCAGTTCTTC. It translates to CASSFLTSSYNEQFF. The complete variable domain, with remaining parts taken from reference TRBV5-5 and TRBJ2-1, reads DAGVTQSPTHLIKTRGQQVTLRCSPISGHKSVSWYQQVLGQGPQFIFQYYEKEERGRGNFPDRFSARQFPNYSSELNVNALLLGDSALYLCASSFLTSSYNEQFFGPGTRLTVL.

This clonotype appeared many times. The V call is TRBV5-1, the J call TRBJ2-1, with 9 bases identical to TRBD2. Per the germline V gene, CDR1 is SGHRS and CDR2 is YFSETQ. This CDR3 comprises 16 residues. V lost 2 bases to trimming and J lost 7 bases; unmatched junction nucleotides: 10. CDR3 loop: CASSFVRALAGNEQFF. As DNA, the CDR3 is TGCGCCAGCAGCTTTGTTCGGGCGCTAGCGGGAAATGAGCAGTTCTTC.

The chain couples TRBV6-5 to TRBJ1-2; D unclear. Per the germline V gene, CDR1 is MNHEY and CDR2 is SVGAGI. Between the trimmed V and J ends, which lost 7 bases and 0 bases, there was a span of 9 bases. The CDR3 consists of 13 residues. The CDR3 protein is CASTDLANYGYTF. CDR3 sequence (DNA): TGTGCCAGCACGGATTTAGCTAACTATGGCTACACCTTC.

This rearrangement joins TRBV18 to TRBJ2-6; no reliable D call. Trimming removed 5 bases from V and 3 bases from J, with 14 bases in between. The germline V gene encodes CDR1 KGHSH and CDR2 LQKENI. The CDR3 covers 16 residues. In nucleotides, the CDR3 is TGTGCCAGCTCATCAGCTAGAGGATATGGGGCCAACGTCCTGACTTTC. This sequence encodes CASSSARGYGANVLTF.

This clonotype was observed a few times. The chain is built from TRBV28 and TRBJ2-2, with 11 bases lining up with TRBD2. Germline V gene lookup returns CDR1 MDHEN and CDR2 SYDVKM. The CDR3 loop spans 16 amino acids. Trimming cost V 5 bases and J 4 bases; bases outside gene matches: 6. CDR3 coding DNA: TGTGCCAGCAGTCAGACTAGCGGGGCAGGCACCGGGGAGCTGTTTTTT. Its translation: CASSQTSGAGTGELFF.

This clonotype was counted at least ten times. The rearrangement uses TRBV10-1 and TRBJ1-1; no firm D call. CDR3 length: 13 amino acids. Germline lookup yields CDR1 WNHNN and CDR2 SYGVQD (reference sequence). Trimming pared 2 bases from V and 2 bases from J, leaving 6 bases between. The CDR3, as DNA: TGCGCCAGCAGTGAGAAGGGCAACACTGAAGCTTTCTTT. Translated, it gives CASSEKGNTEAFF.

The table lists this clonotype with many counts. CDR3 DNA sequence: TGTGCCAGCAGCGTAGCGGCCTACAATGAGCAGTTCTTC. As protein: CASSVAAYNEQFF. V is TRBV9 and J is TRBJ2-1, with no clear D. This CDR3 region has 13 residues. Trimming stripped 0 bases from V and 2 bases from J, with 3 bases between. Germline values: CDR1 SGDLS, CDR2 YYNGEE.

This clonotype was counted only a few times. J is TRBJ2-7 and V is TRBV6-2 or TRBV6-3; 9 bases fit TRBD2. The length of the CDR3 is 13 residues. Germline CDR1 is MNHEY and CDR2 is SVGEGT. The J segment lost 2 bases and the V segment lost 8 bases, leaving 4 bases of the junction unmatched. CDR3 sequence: CASRLAGAYEQYV. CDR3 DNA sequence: TGTGCCAGCCGATTAGCGGGGGCCTACGAGCAGTACGTC.